The rows below give T cell receptor beta chains drawn from one sample of a study of blood T cell repertoires in COVID-19. Repertoires were generated with immunoSEQ multiplex PCR, while TCRdb's copy carries only in-frame clones and drops some. The sample lists roughly 220,000 clones; around 83% were seen once. Sequences were obtained from peripheral blood. Source of these receptors: a woman aged 80 or over with COVID-19, enrolled during active disease. Each CDR3 is given with its conserved first and last residue. A D gene is named only where the DNA matches it firmly. Where a row states a size, it is once, few, many or the class of an expanded clone; other rows omit it.

V	D	J	size	length	CDR3	DNA
TRBV5-8	-	TRBJ2-5	-	15	CASSPTGVTQETQYF	TGTGCCAGCAGCCCAACCGGGGTAACCCAAGAGACCCAGTACTTC
TRBV2	TRBD2	TRBJ2-5	-	15	CASRRASGREETQYF	TGTGCCAGCAGAAGGGCAAGCGGGAGGGAGGAGACCCAGTACTTC
TRBV5-8	TRBD1	TRBJ1-1	-	15	CASSRIQGAWAEAFF	TGTGCCAGCAGCCGAATACAGGGGGCGTGGGCTGAAGCTTTCTTT
TRBV21-1	-	TRBJ1-5	-	18	CASSKGRDRDEGNQPQHF	TGTGCCAGCAGCAAGGGGAGGGACAGGGACGAAGGCAATCAGCCCCAGCATTTT
TRBV10-1	TRBD2	TRBJ2-1	-	15	CASSLVAGLGNEQFF	TGCGCCAGCAGTCTAGTAGCGGGGCTTGGGAATGAGCAGTTCTTC
TRBV5-6	-	TRBJ2-7	-	15	CASSIQNRRLYEQYF	TGTGCCAGCAGTATACAGAATCGCCGCCTCTACGAGCAGTACTTC
TRBV24-1	-	TRBJ1-2	-	13	CATSDPTGSGYTF	TGTGCCACCAGTGACCCTACAGGGAGTGGCTACACCTTC
TRBV15	TRBD1	TRBJ1-2	once	15	CATSRDGDRGYGYTF	TGTGCCACCAGCAGAGATGGAGACAGGGGCTATGGCTACACCTTC
TRBV3-1/TRBV3-2	-	TRBJ1-5	few	13	CASPGESNQPQHF	TGTGCCAGCCCGGGGGAGAGCAATCAGCCCCAGCATTTT
TRBV28	TRBD1	TRBJ1-5	-	14	CASRQGQGGQPQHF	TGTGCCAGCAGACAGGGACAGGGTGGCCAGCCCCAGCATTTT
TRBV7-9	TRBD2	TRBJ2-5	-	14	CASSLRELPETQYF	TGTGCCAGCAGTTTGCGGGAGCTCCCAGAGACCCAGTACTTC
TRBV10-2	TRBD1	TRBJ2-1	-	15	CASRGRDRGRNEQFF	TGCGCCAGCAGGGGCCGGGACAGGGGGAGGAATGAGCAGTTCTTC
TRBV9	TRBD1	TRBJ1-1	-	15	CASSPGQGLNTEAFF	TGTGCCAGCAGCCCCGGACAGGGGCTGAACACTGAAGCTTTCTTT
TRBV4-2	-	TRBJ2-4	once	13	CASSQDREDIQYF	TGTGCCAGCAGCCAAGACCGGGAAGACATTCAGTACTTC
TRBV18	-	TRBJ1-5	-	15	CASSPTGYSNQPQHF	TGTGCCAGCTCACCGACAGGCTATAGCAATCAGCCCCAGCATTTT
TRBV16	-	TRBJ2-7	-	13	CASSQSIGYEQYF	TGTGCCAGCAGCCAATCGATCGGCTACGAGCAGTACTTC
TRBV18	TRBD1	TRBJ1-1	-	12	CASSPLGQEAFF	TGTGCCAGCTCACCACTGGGACAGGAAGCTTTCTTT
TRBV6-5	-	TRBJ2-7	once	16	CASSYSSSGRAYEQYF	TGTGCCAGCAGTTACTCTTCTTCGGGGAGAGCCTACGAGCAGTACTTC
TRBV19	TRBD1	TRBJ1-6	once	14	CASDDRGYNSPLHF	TGTGCCAGTGATGACAGGGGCTATAATTCACCCCTCCACTTT
TRBV30	TRBD1	TRBJ2-1	-	15	CAWDPGTGRYNEQFF	TGTGCCTGGGATCCCGGGACAGGGAGATACAATGAGCAGTTCTTC
TRBV7-2	TRBD2	TRBJ2-1	-	15	CASSYLAGVGDEQFF	TGTGCCAGCAGCTACCTAGCGGGAGTAGGCGATGAGCAGTTCTTC
TRBV27	TRBD2	TRBJ2-4	-	18	CASSRTSGGGLAKNIQYF	TGTGCCAGCAGCCGGACTAGCGGGGGGGGACTAGCCAAAAACATTCAGTACTTC
TRBV5-1	TRBD1	TRBJ2-5	-	16	CASSLSRQGRGETQYF	TGCGCCAGCAGCCTTTCACGACAGGGGCGAGGGGAGACCCAGTACTTC
TRBV7-2	TRBD1	TRBJ1-1	-	15	CASSSQGAGGTEAFF	TGTGCCAGCAGTTCCCAGGGGGCCGGGGGGACTGAAGCTTTCTTT
TRBV9	TRBD1	TRBJ1-6	-	15	CASSSRTGYNSPLHF	TGTGCCAGCAGCTCCCGGACAGGCTATAATTCACCCCTCCACTTT
TRBV5-6	-	TRBJ1-6	few	15	CASSLGQFKNSPLHF	TGTGCCAGCAGCTTGGGACAGTTCAAGAATTCACCCCTCCACTTT
TRBV10-3	-	TRBJ1-5	-	14	CAISGGNTNQPQHF	TGTGCCATCAGCGGAGGAAACACGAATCAGCCCCAGCATTTT
TRBV28	-	TRBJ1-5	-	15	CASSLSGQSNQPQHF	TGTGCCAGCAGTTTATCCGGACAGAGCAATCAGCCCCAGCATTTT
TRBV18	-	TRBJ2-5	-	15	CASSVTGTGQETQYF	TGTGCCAGCTCAGTGACCGGGACTGGCCAAGAGACCCAGTACTTC